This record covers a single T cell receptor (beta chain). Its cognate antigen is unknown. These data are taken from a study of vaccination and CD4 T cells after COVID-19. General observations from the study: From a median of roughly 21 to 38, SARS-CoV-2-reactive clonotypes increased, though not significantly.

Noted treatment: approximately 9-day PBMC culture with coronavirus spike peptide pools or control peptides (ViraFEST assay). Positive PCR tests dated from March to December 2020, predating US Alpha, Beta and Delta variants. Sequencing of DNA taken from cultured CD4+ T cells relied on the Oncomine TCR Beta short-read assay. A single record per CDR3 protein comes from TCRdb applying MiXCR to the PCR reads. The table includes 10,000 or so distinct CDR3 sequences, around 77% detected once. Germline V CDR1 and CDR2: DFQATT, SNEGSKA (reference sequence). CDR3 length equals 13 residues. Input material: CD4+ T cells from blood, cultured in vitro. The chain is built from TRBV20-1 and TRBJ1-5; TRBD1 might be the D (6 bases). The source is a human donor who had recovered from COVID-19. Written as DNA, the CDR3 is TGCAGGACCGCTAAAGGGGGGGATCAGCCCCAGCATTTT. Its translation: CRTAKGGDQPQHF.